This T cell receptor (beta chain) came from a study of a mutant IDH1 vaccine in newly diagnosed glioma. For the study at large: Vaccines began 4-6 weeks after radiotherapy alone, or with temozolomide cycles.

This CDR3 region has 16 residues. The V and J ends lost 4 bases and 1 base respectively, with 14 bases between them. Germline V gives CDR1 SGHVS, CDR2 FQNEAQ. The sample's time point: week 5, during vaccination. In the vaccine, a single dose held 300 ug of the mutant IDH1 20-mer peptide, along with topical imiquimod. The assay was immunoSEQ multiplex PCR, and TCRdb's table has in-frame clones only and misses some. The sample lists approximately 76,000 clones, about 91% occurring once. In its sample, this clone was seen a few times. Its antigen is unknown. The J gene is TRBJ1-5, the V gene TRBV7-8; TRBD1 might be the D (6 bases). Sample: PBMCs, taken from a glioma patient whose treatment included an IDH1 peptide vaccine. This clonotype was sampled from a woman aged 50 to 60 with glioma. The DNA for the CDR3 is TGTGCCAGCAGCTCAGCAGGGGTTTGGAGCAATCAGCCCCAGCATTTT. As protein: CASSSAGVWSNQPQHF.